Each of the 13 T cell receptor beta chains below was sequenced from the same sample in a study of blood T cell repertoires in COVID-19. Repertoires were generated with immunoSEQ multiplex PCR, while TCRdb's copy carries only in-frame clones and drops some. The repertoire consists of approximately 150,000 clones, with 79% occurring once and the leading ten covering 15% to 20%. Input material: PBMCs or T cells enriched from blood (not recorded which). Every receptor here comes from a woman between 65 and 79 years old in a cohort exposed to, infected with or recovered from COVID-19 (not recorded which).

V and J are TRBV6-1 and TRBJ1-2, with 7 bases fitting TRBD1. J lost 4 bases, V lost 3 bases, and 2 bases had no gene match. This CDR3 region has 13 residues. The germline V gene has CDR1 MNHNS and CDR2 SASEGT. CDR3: CASSDHRGYGYTF. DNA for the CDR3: TGTGCCAGCAGTGATCACAGGGGCTATGGCTACACCTTC.

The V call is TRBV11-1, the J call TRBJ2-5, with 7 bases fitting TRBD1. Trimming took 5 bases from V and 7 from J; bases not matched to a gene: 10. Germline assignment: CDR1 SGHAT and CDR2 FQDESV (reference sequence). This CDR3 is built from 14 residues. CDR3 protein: CASSPSTGEWTQYF. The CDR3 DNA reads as TGTGCCAGCAGCCCTAGTACAGGGGAGTGGACCCAGTACTTC.

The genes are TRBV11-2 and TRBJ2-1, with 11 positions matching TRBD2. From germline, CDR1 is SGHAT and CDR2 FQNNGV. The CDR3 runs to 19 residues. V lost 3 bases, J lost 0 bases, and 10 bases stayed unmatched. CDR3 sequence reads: CASSFSSGRSRSSYNEQFF. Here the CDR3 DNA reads TGTGCCAGCAGCTTTTCTAGCGGGAGGTCCAGGAGCTCCTACAATGAGCAGTTCTTC.

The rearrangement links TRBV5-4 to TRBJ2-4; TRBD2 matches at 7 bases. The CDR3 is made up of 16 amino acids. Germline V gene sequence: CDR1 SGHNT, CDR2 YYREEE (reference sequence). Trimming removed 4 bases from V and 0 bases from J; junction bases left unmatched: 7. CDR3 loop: CASSKNGLGAKNIQYF. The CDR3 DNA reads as TGTGCCAGCAGCAAAAACGGACTAGGAGCCAAAAACATTCAGTACTTC. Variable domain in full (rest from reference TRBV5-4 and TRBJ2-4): ETGVTQSPTHLIKTRGQQVTLRCSSQSGHNTVSWYQQALGQGPQFIFQYYREEENGRGNFPPRFSGLQFPNYSSELNVNALELDDSALYLCASSKNGLGAKNIQYFGAGTRLSVL.

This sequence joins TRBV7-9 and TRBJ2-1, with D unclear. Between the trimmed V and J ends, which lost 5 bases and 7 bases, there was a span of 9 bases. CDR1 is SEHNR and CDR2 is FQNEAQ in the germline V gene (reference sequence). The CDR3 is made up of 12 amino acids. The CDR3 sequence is CASSAGTNEQFF. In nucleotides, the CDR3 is TGTGCCAGCAGCGCAGGAACAAATGAGCAGTTCTTC.

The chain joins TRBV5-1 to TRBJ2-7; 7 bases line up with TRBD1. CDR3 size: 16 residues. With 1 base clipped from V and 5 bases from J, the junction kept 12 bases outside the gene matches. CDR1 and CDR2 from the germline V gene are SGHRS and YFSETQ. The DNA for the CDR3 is TGCGCCAGCAGCTTGTTAGGGCTACAGGGGCTGAACGAGCAGTACTTC. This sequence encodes CASSLLGLQGLNEQYF.

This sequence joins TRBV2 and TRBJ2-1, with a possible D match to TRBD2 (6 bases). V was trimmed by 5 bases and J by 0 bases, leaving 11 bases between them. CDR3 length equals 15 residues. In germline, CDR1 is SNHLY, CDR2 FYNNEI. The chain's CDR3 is CASSPGAVSYNEQFF. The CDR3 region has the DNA TGTGCCAGCAGTCCGGGAGCGGTCTCCTACAATGAGCAGTTCTTC.

This chain's CDR3 is CASSLRQIYGYTF. CDR3 coding DNA: TGTGCCAGCAGTTTGAGACAGATATATGGCTACACCTTC. This rearrangement joins TRBV12-3 or TRBV12-4 to TRBJ1-2; possible D gene TRBD1, 5 bases. This CDR3 spans 13 amino acids. Between the trimmed V and J ends, which lost 3 bases and 5 bases, there was a span of 10 bases.

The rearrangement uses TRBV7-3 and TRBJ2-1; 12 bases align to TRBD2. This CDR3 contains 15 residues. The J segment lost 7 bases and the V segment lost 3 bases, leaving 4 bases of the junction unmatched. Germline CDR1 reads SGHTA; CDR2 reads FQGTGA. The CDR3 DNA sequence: TGTGCCAGCAGCTTCGCTAGCGGGAGGGGGAATGAGCAGTTCTTC. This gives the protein CASSFASGRGNEQFF. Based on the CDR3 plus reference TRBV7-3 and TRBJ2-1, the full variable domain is GAGVSQTPSNKVTEKGKYVELRCDPISGHTALYWYRQSLGQGPEFLIYFQGTGAADDSGLPNDRFFAVRPEGSVSTLKIQRTERGDSAVYLCASSFASGRGNEQFFGPGTRLTVL.

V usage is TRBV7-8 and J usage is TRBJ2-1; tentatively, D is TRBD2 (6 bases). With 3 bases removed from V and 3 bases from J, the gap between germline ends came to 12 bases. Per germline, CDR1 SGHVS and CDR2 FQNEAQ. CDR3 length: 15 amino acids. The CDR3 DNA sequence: TGTGCCAGCAGCTTTCTTGGAGGGAACTACAATGAGCAGTTCTTC. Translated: CASSFLGGNYNEQFF. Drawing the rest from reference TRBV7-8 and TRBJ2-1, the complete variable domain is GAGVSQSPRYKVAKRGQDVALRCDPISGHVSLFWYQQALGQGPEFLTYFQNEAQLDKSGLPSDRFFAERPEGSVSTLKIQRTQQEDSAVYLCASSFLGGNYNEQFFGPGTRLTVL.

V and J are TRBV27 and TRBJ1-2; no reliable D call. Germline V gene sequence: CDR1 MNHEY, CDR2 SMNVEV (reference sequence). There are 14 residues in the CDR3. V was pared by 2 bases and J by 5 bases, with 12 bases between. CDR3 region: CASSLTLEGYGYTF. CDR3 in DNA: TGTGCCAGCAGTTTAACTCTGGAGGGATATGGCTACACCTTC.

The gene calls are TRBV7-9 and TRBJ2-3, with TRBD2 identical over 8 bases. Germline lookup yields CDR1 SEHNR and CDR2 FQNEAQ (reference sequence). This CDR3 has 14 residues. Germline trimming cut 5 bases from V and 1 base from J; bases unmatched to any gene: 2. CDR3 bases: TGTGCCAGCAGCGACGGGGGGGGCACAGATACGCAGTATTTT. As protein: CASSDGGGTDTQYF.

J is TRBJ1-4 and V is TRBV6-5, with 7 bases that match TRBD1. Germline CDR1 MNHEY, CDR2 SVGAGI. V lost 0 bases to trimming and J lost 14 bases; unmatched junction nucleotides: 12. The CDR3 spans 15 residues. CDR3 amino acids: CASSYSLGQSLDLFF. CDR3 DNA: TGTGCCAGCAGTTACTCTTTGGGACAGTCACTAGATCTGTTTTTT.